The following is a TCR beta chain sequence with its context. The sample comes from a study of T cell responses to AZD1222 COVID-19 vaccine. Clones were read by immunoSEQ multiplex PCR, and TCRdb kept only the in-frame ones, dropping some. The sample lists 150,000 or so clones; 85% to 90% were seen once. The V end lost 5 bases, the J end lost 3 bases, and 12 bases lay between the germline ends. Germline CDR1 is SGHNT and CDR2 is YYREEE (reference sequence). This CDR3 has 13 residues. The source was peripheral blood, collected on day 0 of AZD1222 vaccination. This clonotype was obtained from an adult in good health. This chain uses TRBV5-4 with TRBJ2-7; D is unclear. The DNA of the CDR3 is TGTGCCAGCAGGAATTTCGCGAGCTACGAGCAGTACTTC. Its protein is CASRNFASYEQYF.